The T cell receptor (beta chain) under discussion was sequenced for a study of blood T cell repertoires in COVID-19. Sequenced by immunoSEQ multiplex PCR; TCRdb stores in-frame clones only, minus some. Of some 150,000 clones detected, about 85% appear once; the ten largest clones hold 1.1%. The V gene lost 3 bases and the J gene lost 3 bases, with 19 bases spanning the gap. From germline, CDR1 is KGHSH and CDR2 LQKENI. The CDR3 runs to 17 residues. What was sequenced was peripheral blood. The origin of this receptor is a man aged 40-49 years with acute or convalescent COVID-19. This sequence joins TRBV18 and TRBJ2-3; the D gene is possibly TRBD1 (5 bases). The CDR3 reads CASSPQLDRSRTDTQYF. CDR3 nucleotides: TGTGCCAGCTCACCCCAACTCGACAGAAGTCGTACAGATACGCAGTATTTT.